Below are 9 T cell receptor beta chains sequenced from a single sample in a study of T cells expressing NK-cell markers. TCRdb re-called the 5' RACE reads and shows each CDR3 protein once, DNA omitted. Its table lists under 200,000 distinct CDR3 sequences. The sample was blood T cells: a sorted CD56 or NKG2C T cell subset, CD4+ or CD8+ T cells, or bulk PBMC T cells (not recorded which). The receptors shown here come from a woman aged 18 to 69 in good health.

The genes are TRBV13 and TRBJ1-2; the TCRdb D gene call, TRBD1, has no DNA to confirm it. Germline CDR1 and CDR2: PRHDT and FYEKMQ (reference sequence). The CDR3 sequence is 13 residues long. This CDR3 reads CASSRRDNYGYTF. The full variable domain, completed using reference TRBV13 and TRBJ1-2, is AAGVIQSPRHLIKEKRETATLKCYPIPRHDTVYWYQQGPGQDPQFLISFYEKMQSDKGSIPDRFSAQQFSDYHSELNMSSLELGDSALYFCASSRRDNYGYTFGSGTRLTVV.

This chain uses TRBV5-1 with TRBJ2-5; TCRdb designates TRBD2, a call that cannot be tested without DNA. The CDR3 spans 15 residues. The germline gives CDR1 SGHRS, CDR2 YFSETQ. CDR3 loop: CASSLAGTSQETQYF. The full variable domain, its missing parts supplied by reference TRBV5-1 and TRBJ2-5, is KAGVTQTPRYLIKTRGQQVTLSCSPISGHRSVSWYQQTPGQGLQFLFEYFSETQRNKGNFPGRFSGRQFSNSRSEMNVSTLELGDSALYLCASSLAGTSQETQYFGPGTRLLVL.

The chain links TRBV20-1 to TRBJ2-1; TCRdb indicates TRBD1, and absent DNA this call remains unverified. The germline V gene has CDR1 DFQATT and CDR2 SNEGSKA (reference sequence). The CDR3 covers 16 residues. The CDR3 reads CSAFQTIRGLSNEQFF.

CDR3: CSALRTSGLQETQYF. The rearrangement links TRBV20-1 to TRBJ2-5; the TCRdb call, TRBD2, lacks DNA for checking. The CDR3 runs 15 residues. Germline loops: CDR1 DFQATT, CDR2 SNEGSKA (reference sequence).

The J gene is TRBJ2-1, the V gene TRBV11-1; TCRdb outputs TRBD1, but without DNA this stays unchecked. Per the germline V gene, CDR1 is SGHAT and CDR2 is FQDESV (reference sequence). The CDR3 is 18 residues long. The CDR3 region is CASSPLNRPGQGYNEQFF.

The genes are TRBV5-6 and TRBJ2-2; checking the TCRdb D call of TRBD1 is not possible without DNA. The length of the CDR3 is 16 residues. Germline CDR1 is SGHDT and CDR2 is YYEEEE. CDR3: CASSLYGTGDTGELFF. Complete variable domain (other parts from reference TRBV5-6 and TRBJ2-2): DAGVTQSPTHLIKTRGQQVTLRCSPKSGHDTVSWYQQALGQGPQFIFQYYEEEERQRGNFPDRFSGHQFPNYSSELNVNALLLGDSALYLCASSLYGTGDTGELFFGEGSRLTVL.

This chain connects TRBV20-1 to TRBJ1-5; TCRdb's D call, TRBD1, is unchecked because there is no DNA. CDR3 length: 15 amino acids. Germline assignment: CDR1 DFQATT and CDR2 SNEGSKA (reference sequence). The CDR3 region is CSASGDANSNQPQHF.

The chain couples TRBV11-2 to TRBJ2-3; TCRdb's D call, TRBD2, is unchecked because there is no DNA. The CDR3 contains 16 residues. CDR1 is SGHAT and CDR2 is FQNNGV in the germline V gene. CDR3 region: CASSLGVYGLLNTQYF. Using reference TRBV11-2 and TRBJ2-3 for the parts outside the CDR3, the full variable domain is EAGVAQSPRYKIIEKRQSVAFWCNPISGHATLYWYQQILGQGPKLLIQFQNNGVVDDSQLPKDRFSAERLKGVDSTLKIQPAKLEDSAVYLCASSLGVYGLLNTQYFGPGTRLTVL.

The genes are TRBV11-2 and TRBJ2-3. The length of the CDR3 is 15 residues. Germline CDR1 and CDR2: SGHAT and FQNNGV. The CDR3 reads CASSLARGYTDTQYF. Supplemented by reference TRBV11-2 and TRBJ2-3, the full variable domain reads EAGVAQSPRYKIIEKRQSVAFWCNPISGHATLYWYQQILGQGPKLLIQFQNNGVVDDSQLPKDRFSAERLKGVDSTLKIQPAKLEDSAVYLCASSLARGYTDTQYFGPGTRLTVL.